This is a list of T cell receptor beta chains from one sample in a study of post-analysis software for immune sequencing data. TCRdb re-analysed the PCR reads in MiXCR, keeping a single row per CDR3 protein. This table has approximately 440,000 distinct CDR3 sequences, over 35% appearing once. Sequenced: blood. Source of these receptors: a girl aged 10 to 17 with multiple sclerosis. Both conserved end residues are part of each CDR3. D genes are given only for firm matches. The size entry is marked missing in some rows and otherwise reads once, few, many or a size class.

D,V,size,J,CDR3
NA,TRBV6-5,few,TRBJ2-1,CASSSQVPDRQHLGRFYNEQFF
TRBD1,TRBV29-1,few,TRBJ1-4,CSVHRGQGGKLFF
NA,TRBV6-2/TRBV6-3,NA,NA,CASTTGEETQYF
NA,TRBV10-2,NA,TRBJ2-1,CASRDGSQYNEQFF
NA,TRBV27,NA,TRBJ1-6,CASNRAPDGPSPLHF
NA,TRBV7-2,many,TRBJ1-2,CASSLEVTGIGGYTF
TRBD2,TRBV15,few,TRBJ2-3,CATSWTSGDTQYF
TRBD2,TRBV20-1,few,TRBJ2-3,CSAKGLAGVWDTQYF
TRBD1,TRBV5-1,NA,TRBJ2-5,CASSSTPGQGAVETQYF
NA,TRBV20-1,NA,TRBJ1-2,CSARDRDTSEPNYGYTF
NA,TRBV11-2,few,TRBJ2-7,CASRGWGPYEQYF
NA,TRBV4-1,NA,TRBJ1-5,CASSQAGNSNQPQHF
NA,TRBV15,few,NA,CATSRDPRLYGETQYF
NA,TRBV11-2,NA,TRBJ1-1,CASGERRAFF
TRBD1,TRBV5-1,NA,TRBJ2-7,CASNLQGSHEQYF
TRBD2,TRBV4-1,few,TRBJ2-7,CASSQSTSGDTYEQYF
NA,TRBV20-1,NA,TRBJ1-4,CSARDLGGDEKLFF